Listed below are T cell receptor beta chains from one sample, sequenced in a study of T cells in Graves' hyperthyroidism and ophthalmopathy. TCRdb re-called the multiplex PCR reads through MiXCR, storing one row per CDR3 protein. The table has about 300,000 distinct CDR3 sequences, approximately 15% seen once. Sample: blood. The receptors stem from a woman aged 40-49 years with Graves' hyperthyroidism. Each CDR3 is given with its conserved first and last residue. D genes are given only for firm matches. Size is omitted from some rows. Given values are once, few, many or a class for expanded clones.

cdr3_nt: TGTGCCAGCTCACCACCAGGCCAAGAGACCCAGTACTTC; cdr3_aa: CASSPPGQETQYF; j_call: TRBJ2-5; d_call: .; clone_size: many; v_call: TRBV18
cdr3_nt: TGTGCCAGCAGCCAAAACAGGGGGCACGGCTACGAGCAGTACTTC; cdr3_aa: CASSQNRGHGYEQYF; j_call: TRBJ2-7; d_call: TRBD1; clone_size: many; v_call: TRBV14
cdr3_nt: TGTGCCAACAGGCGGGACAGTAATCAGCCCCAGCATTTT; cdr3_aa: CANRRDSNQPQHF; j_call: TRBJ1-5; d_call: TRBD1; clone_size: few; v_call: TRBV12-3/TRBV12-4
cdr3_nt: TGTGCCATCAGTGATAACCCCCCGGGACTCAGAGGTAGGAATGAGCAGTTCTTC; cdr3_aa: CAISDNPPGLRGRNEQFF; j_call: TRBJ2-1; d_call: .; clone_size: few; v_call: TRBV10-3
cdr3_nt: TGTGCCTGGAGGATCCGGGACAGGGAGACCGGGGAGCTGTTTTTT; cdr3_aa: CAWRIRDRETGELFF; j_call: TRBJ2-2; d_call: TRBD1; clone_size: few; v_call: TRBV30
cdr3_nt: TGTGCCAGCAGTGAAATTTGGGGTTACGAGCAGTACTTC; cdr3_aa: CASSEIWGYEQYF; j_call: TRBJ2-7; d_call: .; clone_size: many; v_call: TRBV6-1
cdr3_nt: TGTGCCAGCAGTGAAGCTTCCAGCGGGATCGGGGAGCTGTTTTTT; cdr3_aa: CASSEASSGIGELFF; j_call: TRBJ2-2; d_call: TRBD2; clone_size: many; v_call: TRBV2
cdr3_nt: TGTGCCAGTAGGGAGGTAGGGGGCGGACAGCCCCAGCATTTT; cdr3_aa: CASREVGGGQPQHF; j_call: TRBJ1-5; d_call: TRBD1; clone_size: .; v_call: TRBV19
cdr3_nt: TGTGCCAGCAGCTCCATAGCGGGAGGGCCGTTGACAGATACGCAGTATTTT; cdr3_aa: CASSSIAGGPLTDTQYF; j_call: TRBJ2-3; d_call: TRBD2; clone_size: .; v_call: TRBV6-1
cdr3_nt: TGTGCCAGCAGATGGGGAGGCACTGAAGCTTTCTTT; cdr3_aa: CASRWGGTEAFF; j_call: TRBJ1-1; d_call: .; clone_size: many; v_call: TRBV28
cdr3_nt: TGTGCCAGCAGGCGCTGGACGGACTCTGGAAACACCATATATTTT; cdr3_aa: CASRRWTDSGNTIYF; j_call: TRBJ1-3; d_call: .; clone_size: .; v_call: TRBV12-3/TRBV12-4
cdr3_nt: TGTGCCAGCAGCTTGTCAGGGGGGACGGACTACAATGAGCAGTTCTTC; cdr3_aa: CASSLSGGTDYNEQFF; j_call: TRBJ2-1; d_call: .; clone_size: .; v_call: TRBV7-2
cdr3_nt: TGTGCCAGCAGTGATCCGGATCATTTGGGCTACACCTTC; cdr3_aa: CASSDPDHLGYTF; j_call: TRBJ1-2; d_call: .; clone_size: many; v_call: TRBV2
cdr3_nt: TGTGCCAGCACCATAAGACAGGGGGGCAACTATGGCTACACCTTC; cdr3_aa: CASTIRQGGNYGYTF; j_call: TRBJ1-2; d_call: TRBD1; clone_size: few; v_call: TRBV7-2
cdr3_nt: TGTGCCACCAGTGACCGGACTAGCGGGAAGGGCAATGAGCAGTTCTTC; cdr3_aa: CATSDRTSGKGNEQFF; j_call: TRBJ2-1; d_call: TRBD2; clone_size: many; v_call: TRBV24-1
cdr3_nt: TGTGCCACCAGTGATCCTGGACCGGGACTAGTGGAGGAGACCCAGTACTTC; cdr3_aa: CATSDPGPGLVEETQYF; j_call: TRBJ2-5; d_call: TRBD2; clone_size: many; v_call: TRBV24-1